A single sample is the source of the 3 T cell receptor beta chains below, sequenced in a study of T cells after yellow fever vaccination. In TCRdb, the 5' RACE reads were re-called with MiXCR into one record per CDR3 protein. Of some 350,000 distinct CDR3 sequences listed, approximately 6% were seen once; the top ten hold approximately 15%. The sample was PBMCs, taken 5 days after the yellow fever booster vaccination. The receptors were sampled from a man aged 30 to 45 who received the YFV17D yellow fever vaccine.

This chain connects TRBV7-2 to TRBJ1-2; D may be TRBD1 (6 bases). CDR3 size: 13 residues. The germline gives CDR1 SGHTA, CDR2 FQGNSA. V dropped 5 bases and J dropped 2 bases, with 9 bases sitting between them. This chain's CDR3 is CASSITGNYGYTF. The DNA for the CDR3 is TGTGCCAGCAGCATTACAGGGAACTATGGCTACACCTTC. The variable domain in full, with the rest retrieved from reference TRBV7-2 and TRBJ1-2, is GAGVSQSPSNKVTEKGKDVELRCDPISGHTALYWYRQSLGQGLEFLIYFQGNSAPDKSGLPSDRFSAERTGGSVSTLTIQRTQQEDSAVYLCASSITGNYGYTFGSGTRLTVV.

This clonotype has just a few counts. The V and J genes are TRBV19 and TRBJ2-1; D gene uncertain. The CDR3 is 14 amino acids. Germline CDR1 is LNHDA and CDR2 is SQIVND (reference sequence). V was pared by 5 bases and J by 9 bases, with 17 bases between. DNA of the CDR3: TGTGCCAGTAGTCTAAAATGGCGCCTGGGTGAGCAGTTCTTC. Protein product: CASSLKWRLGEQFF. The full variable domain, with the rest looked up from reference TRBV19 and TRBJ2-1, is DGGITQSPKYLFRKEGQNVTLSCEQNLNHDAMYWYRQDPGQGLRLIYYSQIVNDFQKGDIAEGYSVSREKKESFPLTVTSAQKNPTAFYLCASSLKWRLGEQFFGPGTRLTVL.

This clonotype was seen a handful of times. The rearrangement uses TRBV10-1 and TRBJ2-3; TRBD2 aligns across 10 bases. This CDR3 comprises 16 residues. Germline V CDR1 and CDR2: WNHNN, SYGVQD (reference sequence). The J segment lost 3 bases and the V segment lost 6 bases, leaving 9 bases of the junction unmatched. The DNA of the CDR3 is TGCGCCAGCAGCCCCAGAGCGGGAGGGAAGACAGATACGCAGTATTTT. This encodes CASSPRAGGKTDTQYF.